This entry features one T cell receptor beta chain sequence. Assay used: immunoSEQ multiplex PCR; TCRdb lists only in-frame clones, some missing. The profile shows nearly 90,000 clones, less than 80% of them singletons. Trimming took off 3 bases at V and 5 bases at J, with 11 bases between the two ends. Germline CDR1 SEHNR, CDR2 FQNEAQ (reference sequence). The length of the CDR3 is 14 residues. This sample was included in a study of blood T cell repertoires in COVID-19. Overall study: Acute-phase and convalescent COVID-19 samples originated in the United States, Italy and Spain.

The chain links TRBV7-9 to TRBJ1-5; D is possibly TRBD1 (6 bases). This clonotype was sampled from a woman older than 75 with acute or convalescent COVID-19. The sequenced sample consisted of peripheral blood. CDR3 amino acids: CASSFWDTYQPQHF. The CDR3 DNA reads as TGTGCCAGCAGCTTTTGGGACACGTATCAGCCCCAGCATTTT.